Listed below are T cell receptor beta chains from one sample, sequenced in a study of T cells after yellow fever vaccination. TCRdb reprocessed the 5' RACE reads via MiXCR and lists one record per CDR3 protein. The table records 30,000 or so distinct CDR3 sequences, less than 8.5% of them present only once. The sequences come from PBMCs, either bulk or a sorted T-cell subset (CD4+, CD8+, memory, or dextramer-sorted; not recorded which), collected on the day of the first yellow fever vaccination. These receptors were collected from a man aged 18 to 29 who received the YFV17D yellow fever vaccine. CDR3s include the opening cysteine and the closing phenylalanine or tryptophan. Each record gives: D gene, J gene, V gene, clone size, CDR3 protein, CDR3 DNA. D genes are given only for firm matches. The size field reads once, few, many, or a class for an expanded clone.

D: TRBD1; J: TRBJ2-5; V: TRBV27; size: many; CDR3: CASSSGTGGVETQYF; DNA: TGTGCCAGCAGTTCGGGGACAGGGGGCGTGGAGACCCAGTACTTC
D: -; J: TRBJ1-1; V: TRBV6-1; size: few; CDR3: CASSVGQTDEAFF; DNA: TGTGCCAGCAGTGTTGGGCAGACCGATGAAGCTTTCTTT
D: -; J: TRBJ2-5; V: TRBV5-5; size: many; CDR3: CASSPAGSQETQYF; DNA: TGTGCCAGCAGCCCGGCGGGAAGCCAAGAGACCCAGTACTTC
D: TRBD1; J: TRBJ2-1; V: TRBV3-1; size: few; CDR3: CASRDPRTGGVSF; DNA: TGTGCCAGCAGAGACCCCCGAACAGGGGGCGTGTCCTTC
D: -; J: TRBJ1-5; V: TRBV18; size: few; CDR3: CASSPKVGAGQPQHF; DNA: TGTGCCAGCTCACCTAAAGTTGGGGCCGGGCAGCCCCAGCATTTT
D: -; J: TRBJ2-7; V: TRBV7-2; size: many; CDR3: CASSSQLGGYEQYF; DNA: TGTGCCAGCAGCTCGCAACTAGGCGGGTACGAGCAGTACTTC
D: -; J: TRBJ2-1; V: TRBV29-1; size: many; CDR3: CSGGSSSYNEQFF; DNA: TGCAGCGGTGGATCCAGCTCCTACAATGAGCAGTTCTTC
D: -; J: TRBJ1-1; V: TRBV7-2; size: many; CDR3: CASSFIGVRPEAFF; DNA: TGTGCCAGCAGCTTTATCGGGGTTAGGCCTGAAGCTTTCTTT
D: -; J: TRBJ1-5; V: TRBV11-2; size: many; CDR3: CASSLGGARQPQHF; DNA: TGTGCCAGCAGCTTAGGTGGGGCTCGGCAGCCCCAGCATTTT
D: -; J: TRBJ1-1; V: TRBV7-2; size: few; CDR3: CASRGNQNTEAFF; DNA: TGTGCCAGCCGGGGGAATCAGAACACTGAAGCTTTCTTT
D: -; J: TRBJ2-6; V: TRBV7-9; size: many; CDR3: CARQGSGANVLTF; DNA: TGTGCCAGACAGGGCTCTGGGGCCAACGTCCTGACTTTC
D: -; J: TRBJ1-2; V: TRBV27; size: many; CDR3: CASSRQGFYYGYTF; DNA: TGTGCCAGCAGTCGGCAAGGGTTCTACTATGGCTACACCTTC
D: TRBD2; J: TRBJ2-5; V: TRBV4-3; size: many; CDR3: CASSPSLATETQYF; DNA: TGCGCCAGCAGCCCGTCACTAGCGACCGAGACCCAGTACTTC
D: TRBD2; J: TRBJ2-1; V: TRBV6-4; size: many; CDR3: CASSDTSVSEQFF; DNA: TGTGCCAGCAGTGATACTAGCGTTTCTGAGCAGTTCTTC
D: -; J: TRBJ1-1; V: TRBV6-2/TRBV6-3; size: many; CDR3: CASRRDTLNTEAFF; DNA: TGTGCCAGCAGGAGGGACACCCTGAACACTGAAGCTTTCTTT
D: -; J: TRBJ1-2; V: TRBV5-6; size: few; CDR3: CASSLAGFDGYTF; DNA: TGTGCCAGCAGCTTGGCTGGGTTTGATGGCTACACCTTC